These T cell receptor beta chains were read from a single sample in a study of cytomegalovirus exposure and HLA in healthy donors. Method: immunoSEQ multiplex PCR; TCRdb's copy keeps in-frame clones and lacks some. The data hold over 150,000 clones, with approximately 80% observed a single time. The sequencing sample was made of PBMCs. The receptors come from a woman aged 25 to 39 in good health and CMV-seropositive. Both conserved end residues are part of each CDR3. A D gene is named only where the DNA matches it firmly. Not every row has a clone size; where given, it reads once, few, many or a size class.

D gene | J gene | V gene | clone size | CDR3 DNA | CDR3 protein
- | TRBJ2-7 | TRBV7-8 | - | TGTGCCAGCAGCTTAGTTTTATCCTACGAGCAGTACTTC | CASSLVLSYEQYF
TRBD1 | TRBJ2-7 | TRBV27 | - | TGTGCCAGCAGTTTAGCGACGCCCGGGACAGGGGAGTACTTC | CASSLATPGTGEYF
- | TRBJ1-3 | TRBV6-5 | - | TGTGCCAGCAGAACCCAGGGGACTGGAAACACCATATATTTT | CASRTQGTGNTIYF
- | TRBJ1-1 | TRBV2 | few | TGTGCCAGCCGAAAAGGGAGGGTAGAAAGAAACACTGAAGCTTTCTTT | CASRKGRVERNTEAFF
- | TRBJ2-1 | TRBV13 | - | TGTGCCAGCAGCCATAGTCAGGCCTCGAAGTTCTTC | CASSHSQASKFF
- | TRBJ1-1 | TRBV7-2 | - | TGTGCCAGCAGCTTAAATGTACGGGGGGCTGAAGCTTTCTTT | CASSLNVRGAEAFF
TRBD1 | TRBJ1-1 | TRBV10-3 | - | TGTGCCACCACCGGGACAGCCGACATGAACACTGAAGCTTTCTTT | CATTGTADMNTEAFF
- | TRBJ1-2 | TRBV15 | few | TGTGCCACCAGCGCCTTTACGCAGGGGGGCTACACCTTC | CATSAFTQGGYTF
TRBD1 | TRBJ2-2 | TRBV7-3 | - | TGTGCCAGCAGTCGAAGCACTAGGACAGGGGAGCGTAAAGGCGGGGAGCTGTTTTTT | CASSRSTRTGERKGGELFF
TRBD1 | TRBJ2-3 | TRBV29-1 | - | TGCAGCGTTGATCAGGGGGCGCTTGATACGCAGTATTTT | CSVDQGALDTQYF
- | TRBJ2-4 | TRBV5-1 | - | TGCGCCAGCAGGCGGAGGGATTCCCTAAACATTCAGTACTTC | CASRRRDSLNIQYF
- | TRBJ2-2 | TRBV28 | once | TGTGCCAGCACCCTCGGAGGGACGAACACCGGGGAGCTGTTTTTT | CASTLGGTNTGELFF
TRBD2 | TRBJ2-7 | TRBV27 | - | TGTGCCAGCAGTCCACTAGCGGGGGGGTCCTACGAGCAGTACTTC | CASSPLAGGSYEQYF
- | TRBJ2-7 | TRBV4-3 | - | TGCGCCAGCAGCCAGATAAGAGGCGGCGAGCAGTACTTC | CASSQIRGGEQYF
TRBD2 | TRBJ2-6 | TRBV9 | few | TGTGCCAGCAGCGTAACCAGCGGGGGGGACTCTGGGGCCAACGTCCTGACTTTC | CASSVTSGGDSGANVLTF
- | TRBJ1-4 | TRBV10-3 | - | TGTGCCATCAGCAGGGCAACTAATGAAAAACTGTTTTTT | CAISRATNEKLFF
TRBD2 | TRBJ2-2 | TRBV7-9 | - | TGTGCCACCGGACTAGCGGGGGGTAGGAACACCGGGGAGCTGTTTTTT | CATGLAGGRNTGELFF
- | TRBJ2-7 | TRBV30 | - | TGTGCCTGGAGTGATTACAGGTTAGGCGAGCAGTACTTC | CAWSDYRLGEQYF
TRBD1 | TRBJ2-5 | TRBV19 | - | TGTGCCAGTAGTCTTCATCCCGGGACAGCAAGGAGGGAGACCCAGTACTTC | CASSLHPGTARRETQYF
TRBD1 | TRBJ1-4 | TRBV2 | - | TGTGCCAGCAGTCCGACAGGGAAAAATGAAAAACTGTTTTTT | CASSPTGKNEKLFF
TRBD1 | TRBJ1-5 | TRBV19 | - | TGTGCCAGTAGTGTTGACAGGGATCAGCCCCAGCATTTT | CASSVDRDQPQHF
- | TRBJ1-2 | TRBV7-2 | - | TGTGCCAGCAGCTTCGACAGGTTTGACTATGGCTACACCTTC | CASSFDRFDYGYTF
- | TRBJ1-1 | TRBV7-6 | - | TGTGCCAGCAGCGCTCAGCGGGCCATGAACACTGAAGCTTTCTTT | CASSAQRAMNTEAFF
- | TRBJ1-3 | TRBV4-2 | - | TGTGCCAGCAGCCAAGATGCAGGTCACTCTGGAAACACCATATATTTT | CASSQDAGHSGNTIYF
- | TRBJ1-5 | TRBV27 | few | TGTGCCAGCAGTCCCGGGGGTTGGGGTCAGCCCCAGCATTTT | CASSPGGWGQPQHF
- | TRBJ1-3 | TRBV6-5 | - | TGTGCCAGCAGTGAAATCCGGTGGAACACCATATATTTT | CASSEIRWNTIYF
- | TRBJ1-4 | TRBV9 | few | TGTGCCAGCAGCGGAGAGCAACTGAGTAATGAAAAACTGTTTTTT | CASSGEQLSNEKLFF
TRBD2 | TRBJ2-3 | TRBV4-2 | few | TGTGCCAGCAGCTACCAGCGGGGTGGCGATACGCAGTATTTT | CASSYQRGGDTQYF
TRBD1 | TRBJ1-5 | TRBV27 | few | TGTGCCAGCAGTCCTACCTCCGGGACAGGATCTGTGTACCCCCAGCCCCAGCATTTT | CASSPTSGTGSVYPQPQHF
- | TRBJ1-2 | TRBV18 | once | TGTGCCAGCTCCAGCCGGGACACCCTAGGTGGCTACACCTTC | CASSSRDTLGGYTF
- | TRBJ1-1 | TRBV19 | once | TGTGCCAGTAGACGCCCCGGGGGGGATATGAACACTGAAGCTTTCTTT | CASRRPGGDMNTEAFF
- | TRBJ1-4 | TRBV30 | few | TGTGCCTGGACGCCCGGGACAAGTAATGAAAAACTGTTTTTT | CAWTPGTSNEKLFF
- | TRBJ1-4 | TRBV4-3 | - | TGCGCCAGCAACCTGGACGTAGGGGGTGAAAAACTGTTTTTT | CASNLDVGGEKLFF
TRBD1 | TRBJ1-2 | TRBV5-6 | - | TGTGCCAGCAGCTGGACAGGGTCCTATGGCTACACCTTC | CASSWTGSYGYTF
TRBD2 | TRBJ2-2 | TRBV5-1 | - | TGCGCCAGCAGCTTCCTGACTAGCGGGGAGACCGGGGAGCTGTTTTTT | CASSFLTSGETGELFF
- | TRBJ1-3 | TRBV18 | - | TGTGCCAGCTCACCACCTGGATTATCAATCGAGGACTCTGGAAACACCATATATTTT | CASSPPGLSIEDSGNTIYF
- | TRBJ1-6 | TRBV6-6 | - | TGTGCCAGCAGTTCTAACCCGAGCTCCTATAATTCACCCCTCCACTTT | CASSSNPSSYNSPLHF
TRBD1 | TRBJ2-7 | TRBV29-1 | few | TGCAGCGCTACAGGGGACACCTACGAGCAGTACTTC | CSATGDTYEQYF
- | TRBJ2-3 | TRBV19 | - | TGTGCCAGTAGTAGCCTGAGGCTGGAAGATACGCAGTATTTT | CASSSLRLEDTQYF
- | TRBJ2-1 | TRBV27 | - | TGTGCCAGCAGCCCTTCGAATCCAGGATACAATGAGCAGTTCTTC | CASSPSNPGYNEQFF
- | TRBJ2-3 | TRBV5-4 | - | TGTGCCAGCAGCTTCCCTCAGGGGGATACGCAGTATTTT | CASSFPQGDTQYF